This section outlines one T cell receptor beta chain sequence together with its context. Antigen unknown. Isolation of CD8+ and CD4+ T cells was performed negatively, whereas enrichment of TEMRA cells was done by FACS. The CDR3 has 18 residues. In germline, CDR1 is LGHDT, CDR2 YNNKEL (reference sequence). Trimming cost V 4 bases and J 3 bases; bases outside gene matches: 8. Reverse transcription of about 0.5 to 1 ug RNA used random hexamers. TCRdb re-derived calls from the immunoSEQ multiplex PCR reads in MiXCR, one entry per CDR3 protein. The sample comprises about 120,000 distinct CDR3 sequences, around 95% of which are singletons, and more than 0.09% rests with the top ten. This sample is part of a study of CD8 T cells in Susac syndrome. Regarding the study as a whole: Acknowledgment was made by the study that its TCR sequencing and HLA analysis involved a relatively small number of individuals.

The TCR was taken from a human donor in good health. The sequenced material came from CD4+ T cells from PBMCs. The chain couples TRBV3-1 to TRBJ2-1; 14 bases align to TRBD2. The DNA of the CDR3 is TGTGCCAGCAGCCCCCCTGGACTAGCGGGAGGAGGCTACAATGAGCAGTTCTTC. Amino acid sequence: CASSPPGLAGGGYNEQFF.